The 14 T cell receptor beta chains presented below share a single source sample, sequenced in a study of spatial heterogeneity in lung cancer. TCRdb passed the 5' RACE reads through MiXCR, listing each CDR3 protein once. The sample contains 90,000 or so distinct CDR3 sequences, about 9.4% of which appear only once. Time point indicated: sample taken at primary tumor resection. Unsorted whole RNA samples from tumor, nontumor lung or frozen PBMC were sequenced. The source was PBMCs, collected at surgery. The receptor set was obtained from a male donor with early-stage non-small cell lung cancer.

This clonotype occurred many times. V gene TRBV6-6 combines with J gene TRBJ2-5; no reliable D call. This CDR3 comprises 13 residues. The germline CDR1 and CDR2 sequences are MNHNY and SVGAGI (reference sequence). V lost 6 bases and J lost 2, with 10 bases in between. The CDR3 nucleotides read TGTGCCAGCAGACGGCGAACACAAGAGACCCAGTACTTC. Translation gives CASRRRTQETQYF.

This clonotype was seen only a few times. The rearrangement links TRBV2 to TRBJ2-7; 8 nucleotides align to TRBD2. The CDR3 is made up of 14 amino acids. J lost 2 bases, V lost 6 bases, and 6 bases had no gene match. CDR1 SNHLY and CDR2 FYNNEI come from the germline V gene. The CDR3 protein is CASRSGSGAYEQYF. DNA for the CDR3: TGTGCCAGCAGAAGCGGGAGTGGGGCCTACGAGCAGTACTTC.

The chain joins TRBV7-2 to TRBJ1-2; D possibly corresponds to TRBD1 (5 bases). The CDR3 is made up of 15 amino acids. From germline, CDR1 is SGHTA and CDR2 FQGNSA. The V and J ends lost 6 bases and 7 bases respectively, with 21 bases between them. The CDR3 loop is CASRAPDIAPGGYTF. The DNA for the CDR3 is TGTGCCAGCAGGGCCCCGGACATCGCCCCTGGTGGCTACACCTTC.

The chain joins TRBV14 to TRBJ2-3; D is ambiguous. Trimming removed 2 bases at V and 5 bases at J, with 5 bases between. This CDR3 comprises 12 residues. CDR1 SGHDN and CDR2 FVKESK come from the germline V gene. In nucleotides, the CDR3 is TGTGCCAGCAGCCAAAGTCAAGATACGCAGTATTTT. Residues: CASSQSQDTQYF.

This clonotype was counted ten times or more. V usage is TRBV9 and J usage is TRBJ2-3; TRBD2 agrees at 9 bases. CDR3 length equals 16 residues. Per the germline V gene, CDR1 is SGDLS and CDR2 is YYNGEE. Unmatched junction bases numbered 4, after V lost 0 bases and J lost 2 bases. This chain's CDR3 is CASSVGERGATDTQYF. The CDR3 DNA sequence: TGTGCCAGCAGCGTAGGGGAGCGGGGGGCCACAGATACGCAGTATTTT.

This clonotype was picked up many times. The gene calls are TRBV29-1 and TRBJ1-5; a weak D match, TRBD1 (6 bases). V was cut by 3 bases and J by 7 bases, with 13 bases left in between. Germline lookup yields CDR1 SQVTM and CDR2 ANQGSEA. The CDR3 sequence is 13 residues long. CDR3 loop: CSVDPGGGQPQHF. In nucleotides, the CDR3 is TGCAGCGTTGACCCGGGGGGCGGGCAGCCCCAGCATTTT.

This clonotype was counted many times. The genes are TRBV4-1 and TRBJ1-3; no clear D gene. CDR3 length: 17 amino acids. The germline gives CDR1 MGHRA, CDR2 YSYEKL. The V gene lost 1 base and the J gene lost 3 bases, with 16 bases spanning the gap. The CDR3 nucleotides read TGCGCCAGCAGCCAAGGGGGAAGGAGGTGGAGTGGAAACACCATATATTTT. It translates to CASSQGGRRWSGNTIYF.

The chain links TRBV12-3 or TRBV12-4 to TRBJ2-1; D unclear. V dropped 7 bases and J dropped 7 bases, with 14 bases sitting between them. The CDR3 consists of 13 residues. CDR3 protein: CASTTNGWNEQFF. CDR3 DNA sequence: TGTGCCAGCACCACAAATGGTTGGAATGAGCAGTTCTTC.

The chain employs TRBV5-1 and TRBJ2-3; 7 bases line up with TRBD2. Losses at the gene ends were 2 bases for V and 1 base for J; bases not matched to a gene: 4. Per the germline V gene, CDR1 is SGHRS and CDR2 is YFSETQ. The CDR3 runs 15 residues. CDR3 region: CASSLSGARTDTQYF. CDR3 bases: TGCGCCAGCAGCTTAAGCGGGGCTCGCACAGATACGCAGTATTTT. Full variable domain (missing parts from reference TRBV5-1 and TRBJ2-3): KAGVTQTPRYLIKTRGQQVTLSCSPISGHRSVSWYQQTPGQGLQFLFEYFSETQRNKGNFPGRFSGRQFSNSRSEMNVSTLELGDSALYLCASSLSGARTDTQYFGPGTRLTVL.

The rearrangement joins TRBV29-1 to TRBJ2-5; D is possibly TRBD1 or TRBD2 (5 bases each). The ends were cut back, 6 bases at V and 4 bases at J, with 12 bases in the middle. Germline CDR1 and CDR2: SQVTM and ANQGSEA. This CDR3 is built from 12 residues. Here the CDR3 reads CSVNNGAETQYF. The DNA for the CDR3 is TGCAGCGTAAACAACGGGGCAGAGACCCAGTACTTC.

In this sample, this clonotype turned up a few times. V is TRBV24-1 and J is TRBJ1-4; TRBD1 agrees at 7 bases. Germline V gives CDR1 KGHDR, CDR2 SFDVKD. V shed 7 bases and J 8 bases; nucleotides not matched to a gene: 12. The CDR3 is made up of 15 amino acids. In DNA, the CDR3 is TGTGCCACCAGGGCCCCGCCGAGGGGGCAAGAAAAACTGTTTTTT. Amino acid sequence: CATRAPPRGQEKLFF.

J is TRBJ2-5 and V is TRBV11-3; D gene unclear. The CDR3 sequence is 13 residues long. Germline V gene sequence: CDR1 SGHNT, CDR2 YENEEA. With 0 bases removed from V and 5 bases from J, the gap between germline ends came to 7 bases. The CDR3 reads CASSLDGVETQYF. CDR3 coding DNA: TGTGCCAGCAGCTTAGATGGGGTGGAGACCCAGTACTTC.

CDR3 nucleotides: TGTGCCAGCAGGCCCGGGACAGGGGGCTATGGCTACACCTTC. Encoded protein: CASRPGTGGYGYTF. The rearrangement joins TRBV12-3 or TRBV12-4 to TRBJ1-2; 11 bases fit TRBD1. CDR3 length equals 14 residues. Germline trimming cut 6 bases from V and 4 bases from J; bases unmatched to any gene: 4.

V gene TRBV29-1 combines with J gene TRBJ1-1, with D unresolved. The length of the CDR3 is 10 residues. V gave up 5 bases and J gave up 4 bases, with 5 bases separating them. Germline V gene lookup returns CDR1 SQVTM and CDR2 ANQGSEA. The CDR3 region has the DNA TGCAGCGTTCGGGGCACTGAAGCTTTCTTT. Translation: CSVRGTEAFF.